Following are 21 T cell receptor beta chains from one sample sequenced in a study of post-analysis software for immune sequencing data. The TCR beta cDNA libraries carried unique molecular identifiers. Each CDR3 protein gets one entry after TCRdb re-called the PCR reads with MiXCR. The repertoire holds 350,000 to 500,000 distinct CDR3 sequences, 39% seen once, with 7.5% to 8.5% in the top ten. These receptors have no identified antigens. Study-wide results and limits: Five TRBV segments were significantly more frequent in patients than in controls. TRBV5-6, TRBV5-1 and TRBV20-1 were among these segments.

Sequencing was carried out using blood. The receptors stem from a girl aged 2 to 10 with multiple sclerosis.

The chain couples TRBV28 to TRBJ2-3; D is possibly TRBD1 (5 bases). The length of the CDR3 is 15 residues. Trimming left V 2 bases short and J 3 bases short, with 12 bases between. The germline V gene encodes CDR1 MDHEN and CDR2 SYDVKM. The CDR3 region has the DNA TGTGCCAGCAGTTTAGTGCAGGGTGAGACAGATACGCAGTATTTT. It is translated as CASSLVQGETDTQYF.

V usage is TRBV7-2 and J usage is TRBJ2-1; weak D call: TRBD2 (5 bases). The closer fit of TRBJ2-7 to the DNA end suggests the J call may be wrong. CDR3 length equals 15 residues. The germline CDR1 and CDR2 sequences are SGHTA and FQGNSA. CDR3 bases: TGTGCCACGAGACCAGGACGGGGTTCCTACAATGAGCAGTACTTC. This gives the protein CATRPGRGSYNEQYF.

The chain joins TRBV18 to TRBJ1-2, with 10 bases matching TRBD1. After removal of 2 bases from V and 7 bases from J, the junction contained 7 bases not matched to a gene. The CDR3 runs to 15 residues. The V gene's germline CDR1 is KGHSH and CDR2 LQKENI. The CDR3 loop reads CASSPTVGTGAGYTF. The CDR3 region has the DNA TGTGCCAGCTCACCAACGGTAGGGACAGGGGCTGGCTACACCTTC. Looking up the rest from reference TRBV18 and TRBJ1-2 gives the full variable domain: NAGVMQNPRHLVRRRGQEARLRCSPMKGHSHVYWYRQLPEEGLKFMVYLQKENIIDESGMPKERFSAEFPKEGPSILRIQQVVRGDSAAYFCASSPTVGTGAGYTFGSGTRLTVV.

V usage is TRBV7-3 and J usage is TRBJ2-7; 8 positions match TRBD2. Unmatched junction bases numbered 7, after V lost 1 base and J lost 5 bases. This CDR3 region has 15 residues. Per the germline V gene, CDR1 is SGHTA and CDR2 is FQGTGA. CDR3 sequence (DNA): TGTGCCAGCAGCTTAAACGGGGCGGGGGGTGACGAGCAGTACTTC. Residues: CASSLNGAGGDEQYF.

In this sample, this clonotype turned up a few times. The V and J genes are TRBV28 and TRBJ1-5, with D maybe TRBD1 (6 bases). The germline V and J ends were trimmed by 5 bases and 3 bases, with 14 bases remaining between them. The CDR3 has 15 amino acids. In germline, CDR1 is MDHEN, CDR2 SYDVKM. CDR3 DNA: TGTGCCAGCAGTCGGGACAAGACTTACAATCAGCCCCAGCATTTT. Translated: CASSRDKTYNQPQHF.

This clonotype was observed a handful of times. CDR3 bases: TGTGCCAGCAGTCCGGACAGGGATTCACCCCTCCACTTT. Translating gives CASSPDRDSPLHF. This rearrangement joins TRBV28 to TRBJ1-6, with TRBD1 identical over 8 bases. Germline loops: CDR1 MDHEN, CDR2 SYDVKM. The CDR3 is made up of 13 amino acids. The V and J ends lost 5 bases and 8 bases, in that order; junction bases with no gene match: 2.

At least ten counts were recorded for this clonotype. This chain uses TRBV24-1 with TRBJ2-1; 11 nucleotides match TRBD1. The germline V gene encodes CDR1 KGHDR and CDR2 SFDVKD. The CDR3 totals 15 residues. The V segment lost 6 bases and the J segment 6 bases; nucleotides outside the gene matches: 6. This chain's CDR3 is CATSPTGTGGNEQFF. The CDR3 DNA sequence: TGTGCCACCAGTCCCACCGGGACAGGGGGCAATGAGCAGTTCTTC.

This clonotype was observed a handful of times. The genes are TRBV27 and TRBJ2-1; the match to TRBD2 covers 9 bases. CDR3 length equals 16 residues. V lost 3 bases to trimming and J lost 2 bases; unmatched junction nucleotides: 5. CDR1 is MNHEY and CDR2 is SMNVEV in the germline V gene (reference sequence). The CDR3, as DNA: TGTGCCAGCAGTTTCCGCCGACTAGCGGCCTACAATGAGCAGTTCTTC. Translated, it gives CASSFRRLAAYNEQFF.

This chain connects TRBV20-1 to TRBJ1-2, with D tentatively TRBD1 (5 bases). The CDR3 is made up of 14 amino acids. Germline V CDR1 and CDR2: DFQATT, SNEGSKA (reference sequence). V was pared by 6 bases and J by 2 bases, with 16 bases between. CDR3 sequence (DNA): TGCAGTGCCTCCCGCCCGTGGGGCAACTATGGCTACACCTTC. This sequence encodes CSASRPWGNYGYTF.

This clonotype was detected a few times. The CDR3 sequence: CASRPGAVSSYNSPLHF. CDR3 nucleotide sequence: TGTGCCAGCAGGCCCGGGGCAGTGAGCTCCTATAATTCACCCCTCCACTTT. This sequence joins TRBV6-6 and TRBJ1-6; a weak D match, TRBD1 (5 bases). The CDR3 is 17 residues long. The germline V gene has CDR1 MNHNY and CDR2 SVGAGI (reference sequence). The V gene lost 6 bases and the J gene lost 0 bases, with 15 bases spanning the gap.

The genes are TRBV7-8 and TRBJ2-7; D call uncertain. Deletions cut 4 bases from V and 3 bases from J, with 16 bases between. Per the germline V gene, CDR1 is SGHVS and CDR2 is FQNEAQ. The CDR3 covers 15 residues. CDR3 bases: TGTGCCAGCAGCTCGGCGACCGAGCCCCTCTACGAGCAGTACTTC. This translates into CASSSATEPLYEQYF.

The chain uses TRBV6-4 and TRBJ1-2; a weak D match, TRBD1 (5 bases). Trimming cost V 6 bases and J 6 bases, with 20 bases left between them. Germline CDR1 is MRHNA and CDR2 is SNTAGT. This CDR3 is 15 amino acids long. CDR3 in amino acids: CASRMGDSTGDGYTF. The CDR3 nucleotides read TGTGCCAGCAGGATGGGGGATTCAACGGGAGATGGCTACACCTTC.

The chain combines TRBV20-1 with TRBJ2-7; 7 positions match TRBD2. Judging by the DNA end, TRBJ2-5 fits better; the J call may be wrong. The germline gives CDR1 DFQATT, CDR2 SNEGSKA (reference sequence). CDR3 length: 14 residues. DNA for the CDR3: TGCAGTAAAGCAGGGACTACCGAGGAGGAGACCCAGTACTTC. Amino acid sequence: CSKAGTTEEETQYF.

This clonotype was observed a few times. The chain is built from TRBV12-3 or TRBV12-4 and TRBJ1-5; D is ambiguous. The CDR3 consists of 15 residues. V shed 2 bases and J shed 2 bases, with 10 bases lying between them. CDR3 region: CASSLLGTGNQPQHF. In DNA form, the CDR3 reads TGTGCCAGCAGTTTACTGGGTACGGGCAATCAGCCCCAGCATTTT.

About this clonotype: At one boundary the junction diverges from the germline segment, which might be a read error. V gene TRBV13 combines with J gene TRBJ2-1, with 8 bases lining up with TRBD1. Germline CDR1 reads PRHDT; CDR2 reads FYEKMQ (reference sequence). This CDR3 is 11 amino acids long. CDR3 DNA: TGTGCCGGCAGCCTCGGACAGGGACAGTTCTTC. Its protein product is CAGSLGQGQFF. The variable domain in full, completed from reference TRBV13 and TRBJ2-1, reads AAGVIQSPRHLIKEKRETATLKCYPIPRHDTVYWYQQGPGQDPQFLISFYEKMQSDKGSIPDRFSAQQFSDYHSELNMSSLELGDSALYFCAGSLGQGQFFGPGTRLTVL.

The table lists this clonotype with a few counts. This chain uses TRBV29-1 with TRBJ1-2; no firm D call. CDR3 length: 11 residues. Germline-derived CDR1 and CDR2 are SQVTM and ANQGSEA. With 6 bases removed from V and 6 bases from J, the gap between germline ends came to 11 bases. The CDR3: CSVSDGDGYTF. DNA of the CDR3: TGCAGCGTCTCGGACGGTGATGGCTACACCTTC. The whole variable domain, remainder taken from reference TRBV29-1 and TRBJ1-2, is SAVISQKPSRDICQRGTSLTIQCQVDSQVTMMFWYRQQPGQSLTLIATANQGSEATYESGFVIDKFPISRPNLTFSTLTVSNMSPEDSSIYLCSVSDGDGYTFGSGTRLTVV.

This clonotype was seen a single time. The J gene is TRBJ2-7, the V gene TRBV12-3 or TRBV12-4, with unresolved D. Trimming removed 5 bases at V and 6 bases at J, with 14 bases between. This CDR3 has 13 amino acids. The CDR3 here is CASSGGVPSEQYF. The CDR3 DNA reads TGTGCCAGCAGTGGTGGGGTCCCCTCCGAGCAGTACTTC.

This clonotype was counted only a few times. The rearrangement links TRBV7-9 to TRBJ2-1; D call uncertain. Trimming cost V 2 bases and J 2 bases, with 13 bases left between them. From germline, CDR1 is SEHNR and CDR2 FQNEAQ (reference sequence). The length of the CDR3 is 16 residues. In DNA, the CDR3 is TGTGCCAGCAGCTTACTCCTGTTTGGAACCTACAATGAGCAGTTCTTC. This codes for CASSLLLFGTYNEQFF.

This clonotype was recorded a few times. The chain is built from TRBV29-1 and TRBJ2-1; TRBD1 agrees at 9 bases. The V and J ends lost 6 bases and 1 base, in that order; junction bases with no gene match: 7. This CDR3 has 15 residues. The germline CDR1 and CDR2 sequences are SQVTM and ANQGSEA. CDR3 protein: CSVEGQGGSYNEQFF. The DNA of the CDR3 is TGCAGCGTAGAGGGACAGGGTGGGTCCTACAATGAGCAGTTCTTC.

This chain joins TRBV2 and TRBJ1-2, with TRBD1 identical over 7 bases. Trimming removed 5 bases from V and 0 bases from J; junction bases left unmatched: 6. Per the germline V gene, CDR1 is SNHLY and CDR2 is FYNNEI. This CDR3 spans 15 amino acids. Here the CDR3 reads CASSPYRGANYGYTF. The CDR3 DNA reads as TGTGCCAGCAGTCCATACAGGGGCGCTAACTATGGCTACACCTTC.

The rearrangement joins TRBV29-1 to TRBJ1-1; no firm D call. The germline gives CDR1 SQVTM, CDR2 ANQGSEA. The CDR3 contains 11 residues. The V end was cut by 1 base, the J end by 6 bases, with 6 bases between. CDR3 DNA sequence: TGCAGCGTTGAAGTCTCTGCTGAAGCTTTCTTT. Its protein is CSVEVSAEAFF.